This T cell receptor (beta chain) was sequenced during a study of T cell responses to AZD1222 COVID-19 vaccine. About this clone: Its antigen is currently unknown.

Overall study findings and caveats: The study sampled repertoires only after the peak T cell response.

V dropped 3 bases and J dropped 5; count of bases not matched to a gene: 2. The germline CDR1 and CDR2 sequences are SNHLY and FYNNEI. The CDR3 length is 14 residues. Clones were sequenced by immunoSEQ multiplex PCR, and TCRdb holds only the in-frame ones, with some missing. This sample carries roughly 120,000 clones, 91% of them seen once, and the ten largest clones take 5% to 6%. The source is an adult in good health. This specimen consisted of peripheral blood, obtained on day 0 of AZD1222 vaccination. The chain carries TRBV2 and TRBJ2-5; 11 bases agree with TRBD1. CDR3 sequence reads: CASSEDRGRETQYF. The CDR3 bases are TGTGCCAGCAGTGAGGACAGGGGGCGGGAGACCCAGTACTTC. Together with reference TRBV2 and TRBJ2-5, the CDR3 gives the full variable domain: EPEVTQTPSHQVTQMGQEVILRCVPISNHLYFYWYRQILGQKVEFLVSFYNNEISEKSEIFDDQFSVERPDGSNFTLKIRSTKLEDSAMYFCASSEDRGRETQYFGPGTRLLVL.